These T cell receptor beta chains were read from a single sample in a study of shared clonotypes between healthy human individuals. Sequencing was performed with immunoSEQ multiplex PCR; in TCRdb, only in-frame clones are kept and a portion is missing. The top ten clones hold roughly 0.055% of a sample with about 610,000 clones, around 97% of them seen once. Sequenced material: naive CD4+ T cells sorted from blood. The receptors here all came from a woman under 40 in good health. Both conserved end residues are part of each CDR3. The D gene is left open where the match is weak. Expanded clones get a size class; other rows say once, few or many, or leave the size out.

J gene,V gene,clone size,CDR3 length,D gene,CDR3 DNA,CDR3 protein
TRBJ1-5,TRBV28,once,15,NA,TGTGCCAGCAGAAAGTCCAGAATTGGAAATCAGCCCCAGCATTTT,CASRKSRIGNQPQHF
TRBJ2-3,TRBV5-6,NA,14,TRBD2,TGTGCCAGCAGCTTGACTAGCGGGGCTGATACGCAGTATTTT,CASSLTSGADTQYF
TRBJ1-2,TRBV6-6,NA,15,NA,TGTGCCAGCAGTTACTCTCAGGGCACGAGCTATGGCTACACCTTC,CASSYSQGTSYGYTF
TRBJ1-5,TRBV19,NA,13,NA,TGTGCCAGTAGTATTAACCCCTTCCAGCCCCAGCATTTT,CASSINPFQPQHF
TRBJ1-4,TRBV5-6,NA,15,NA,TGTGCCAGCAGCGGGGCGGGGGACGCTAAGGAAAAACTGTTTTTT,CASSGAGDAKEKLFF
TRBJ2-7,TRBV13,NA,14,TRBD1,TGTGCCAGCAGCTTAAGACAGGGCTCCTACGAGCAGTACTTC,CASSLRQGSYEQYF
TRBJ2-2,TRBV28,NA,16,TRBD2,TGTGCCAGCAGTTTTTACGCAGCGGGAGGGGTCGGGGAGCTGTTTTTT,CASSFYAAGGVGELFF
TRBJ2-1,TRBV6-4,NA,15,TRBD2,TGTGCCAGCAGTCCCGGGACTAGCGGAGCCAATGAGCAGTTCTTC,CASSPGTSGANEQFF
TRBJ1-3,TRBV10-3,NA,15,NA,TGTGCCATCTCCGGGTTACAAGGGGCAGGAAACACCATATATTTT,CAISGLQGAGNTIYF
TRBJ2-1,TRBV6-5,NA,15,NA,TGTGCCAGCAGTTATGACAGGAGCTCCTACAATGAGCAGTTCTTC,CASSYDRSSYNEQFF
TRBJ1-5,TRBV10-3,NA,13,NA,TGTGCCATCAGTTCAGGGATCGATCAGCCCCAGCATTTT,CAISSGIDQPQHF
TRBJ2-1,TRBV27,NA,16,NA,TGTGCCAGCAGCCGCGCCGTAGTGGTCGCCTACAATGAGCAGTTCTTC,CASSRAVVVAYNEQFF
TRBJ2-1,TRBV9,once,14,NA,TGTGCCAGCAGCGTAGGGCCCATCTACAATGAGCAGTTCTTC,CASSVGPIYNEQFF
TRBJ1-2,TRBV2,few,11,NA,TGTGCCAGCAGGGGGGTAGGTGGCTACACCTTC,CASRGVGGYTF
TRBJ1-6,TRBV10-3,NA,14,NA,TGTGCCTCGGGGACGGAGCAAGATAATTCACCCCTCCACTTT,CASGTEQDNSPLHF
TRBJ1-5,TRBV2,NA,15,NA,TGTGCCAGCAGTCGGACACCTGCGGGAAATCAGCCCCAGCATTTT,CASSRTPAGNQPQHF
TRBJ1-2,TRBV29-1,NA,13,NA,TGCAGCGTTGCGTTGAACGGTGACTATGGCTACACCTTC,CSVALNGDYGYTF
TRBJ2-5,TRBV9,NA,16,TRBD2,TGTGCCAGCAGCGTAGGCGGACTAGCGGGAGAAGAGACCCAGTACTTC,CASSVGGLAGEETQYF
TRBJ1-2,TRBV5-4,NA,14,NA,TGTGCCAGCAGCCGGACAGTGGAGGGCTATGGCTACACCTTC,CASSRTVEGYGYTF
TRBJ2-1,TRBV10-3,NA,14,NA,TGTGCCATCAGACTGACACAAGCAGACAATGAGCAGTTCTTC,CAIRLTQADNEQFF
TRBJ2-2,TRBV19,NA,14,NA,TGTGCCAGTAATTCGGGAGCAGGCACCGGGGAGCTGTTTTTT,CASNSGAGTGELFF
TRBJ1-4,TRBV20-1,NA,11,NA,TGCGGATGTCGAGAGAATGAAAAACTGTTTTTT,CGCRENEKLFF
TRBJ2-1,TRBV6-5,NA,15,NA,TGTGCCAGCAGGTCCCCGTTTAGATCCTACAATGAGCAGTTCTTC,CASRSPFRSYNEQFF
TRBJ1-6,TRBV6-4,NA,14,TRBD1,TGTGCCAGCAGTCCGACAGGGGATTCTTCACCCCTCCACTTT,CASSPTGDSSPLHF
TRBJ1-1,TRBV28,NA,15,TRBD1,TGTGCCAGCAGTCTAAGGACAGGAATGAACACTGAAGCTTTCTTT,CASSLRTGMNTEAFF
TRBJ2-7,TRBV19,NA,14,NA,TGTGCCAGTAGTACACGGGACGGATCCTACGAGCAGTACTTC,CASSTRDGSYEQYF
TRBJ1-1,TRBV9,few,13,NA,TGTGCCAGCAGCGTAGCGGGGGACACTGAAGCTTTCTTT,CASSVAGDTEAFF
TRBJ1-6,TRBV21-1,NA,15,NA,TGTGCCAGCAGTCAATCTAAATCCTATAATTCACCCCTCCACTTT,CASSQSKSYNSPLHF
TRBJ2-3,TRBV19,NA,14,TRBD2,TGTGCCAGTAGCGGCGGGAGGGCCACAGATACGCAGTATTTT,CASSGGRATDTQYF
TRBJ1-3,TRBV19,once,14,NA,TGTGCCAGTAGTAAGGGAACCTCTGGAAACACCATATATTTT,CASSKGTSGNTIYF
TRBJ1-1,TRBV20-1,NA,10,NA,TGCAGTGCAAAGAACACTGAAGCTTTCTTT,CSAKNTEAFF
TRBJ2-7,TRBV7-9,NA,15,TRBD2,TGTGCCAGCAGCTCTCAACTAGCGGGACTATACGAGCAGTACTTC,CASSSQLAGLYEQYF
TRBJ2-3,TRBV10-2,NA,14,TRBD2,TGCGCCAGCAGGGGACTAGCGGGAGTAGATACGCAGTATTTT,CASRGLAGVDTQYF
TRBJ1-5,TRBV5-4,NA,13,NA,TGTGCCAGCAGCTTGGGAGCCAATCAGCCCCAGCATTTT,CASSLGANQPQHF
TRBJ2-5,TRBV6-1,once,15,NA,TGTGCCAGCTACCTCGATGGACTCCCCCCAGAGACCCAGTACTTC,CASYLDGLPPETQYF
TRBJ1-1,TRBV5-1,few,13,TRBD1,TGCGCCAGCAGCCCGGACAGGGGGACTGAAGCTTTCTTT,CASSPDRGTEAFF
TRBJ2-2,TRBV7-9,NA,12,NA,TGTGCCAGCAGCTTATTGTACGGAGAACTGTTTTTT,CASSLLYGELFF
TRBJ2-2,TRBV29-1,few,12,NA,TGCAGCGTTGGATGGGGTTCCGGGGAGCTGTTTTTT,CSVGWGSGELFF
TRBJ1-4,TRBV19,once,19,TRBD1,TGTGCCAGTAGTAAAACCGGGACAGGGGTCAAAACAACTAATGAAAAACTGTTTTTT,CASSKTGTGVKTTNEKLFF
TRBJ1-1,TRBV6-6,NA,14,TRBD1,TGTGCCAGCAGTCAATCCCCGGGACAGAATGAAGCTTTCTTT,CASSQSPGQNEAFF
TRBJ1-2,TRBV10-3,NA,12,NA,TGTGCCGCCTTAGGATCGCTCGGTGGCTACACCTTC,CAALGSLGGYTF